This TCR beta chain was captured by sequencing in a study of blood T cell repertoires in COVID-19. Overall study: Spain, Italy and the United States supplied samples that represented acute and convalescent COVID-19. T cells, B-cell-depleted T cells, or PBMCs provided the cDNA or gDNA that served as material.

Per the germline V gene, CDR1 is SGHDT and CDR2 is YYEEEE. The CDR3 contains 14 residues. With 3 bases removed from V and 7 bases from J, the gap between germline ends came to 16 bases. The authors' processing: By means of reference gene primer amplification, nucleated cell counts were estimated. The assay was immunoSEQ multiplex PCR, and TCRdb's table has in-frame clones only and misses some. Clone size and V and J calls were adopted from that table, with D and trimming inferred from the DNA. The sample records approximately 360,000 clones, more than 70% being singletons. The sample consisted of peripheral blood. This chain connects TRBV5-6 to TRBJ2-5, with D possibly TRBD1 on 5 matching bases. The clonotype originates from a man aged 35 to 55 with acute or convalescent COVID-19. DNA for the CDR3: TGTGCCAGCAGCTCCCCGACAGTAAGGGGGACCCAGTACTTC. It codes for CASSSPTVRGTQYF.